The 15 T cell receptor beta chains in this list originate from one sample, sequenced in a study of OX40 agonist ivuxolimab in advanced cancers. Clones were read by immunoSEQ multiplex PCR, and TCRdb kept only the in-frame ones, dropping some. The sample includes approximately 60,000 clones, roughly 84% of them seen just once. The sequencing here drew on CD4+ or CD8+ T cells sorted from blood, taken in a trial of the OX40 agonist ivuxolimab. These receptors all come from an adult with an advanced solid tumor such as melanoma, head and neck, liver or kidney cancer.

This chain uses TRBV19 with TRBJ2-7; D may be TRBD1 (6 bases). CDR3 length: 16 residues. Germline-derived CDR1 and CDR2 are LNHDA and SQIVND (reference sequence). V was shortened by 1 base and J by 2 bases, with 15 bases between the two germline ends. DNA for the CDR3: TGTGCCAGTAGTATAGTAGGGACAAGGGGGACCTACGAGCAGTACTTC. This gives the protein CASSIVGTRGTYEQYF.

The V gene is TRBV9, the J gene TRBJ2-1, with 8 bases that match TRBD2. The CDR3 sequence is 12 residues long. With V trimmed by 3 bases and J by 12 bases, 5 bases remained unmatched. Germline V gene lookup returns CDR1 SGDLS and CDR2 YYNGEE. The CDR3 DNA is TGTGCCAGCAGCGACGGGGCGGGAGGGCAGTTCTTC. It translates to CASSDGAGGQFF.

The V and J genes are TRBV6-1 and TRBJ2-3; the D is unclear. The CDR3 contains 14 residues. The V gene's germline CDR1 is MNHNS and CDR2 SASEGT. The V gene lost 1 base and the J gene lost 8 bases, with 13 bases spanning the gap. As DNA, the CDR3 is TGTGCCAGCAGTGAAGTGTGGCCGACGGGTACGCAGTATTTT. It specifies CASSEVWPTGTQYF.

V and J are TRBV5-1 and TRBJ1-6, with TRBD1 matching over 7 bases. J gave up 7 bases and V 4 bases, and 8 bases lay outside the gene matches. Germline assignment: CDR1 SGHRS and CDR2 YFSETQ. This CDR3 has 15 amino acids. The CDR3 DNA reads as TGCGCCAGCAGCACCGCCCAGGGGGGGAATTCACCCCTCCACTTT. Encoded protein: CASSTAQGGNSPLHF.

The CDR3 DNA is TGTGCCAGCAGTGAAGGGCTAGCGAGCCAAGAGACCCAGTACTTC. Protein product: CASSEGLASQETQYF. V usage is TRBV2 and J usage is TRBJ2-5; D possibly corresponds to TRBD2 (6 bases). Trimming left V 1 base short and J 1 base short, with 10 bases between. The CDR3 length is 15 residues. The germline CDR1 and CDR2 sequences are SNHLY and FYNNEI. The variable domain in full, with the rest retrieved from reference TRBV2 and TRBJ2-5, is EPEVTQTPSHQVTQMGQEVILRCVPISNHLYFYWYRQILGQKVEFLVSFYNNEISEKSEIFDDQFSVERPDGSNFTLKIRSTKLEDSAMYFCASSEGLASQETQYFGPGTRLLVL.

V and J are TRBV15 and TRBJ1-4, with a tentative D call TRBD1 (5 bases). The CDR3 runs to 14 residues. The V gene lost 4 bases and the J gene lost 8 bases, with 14 bases spanning the gap. Germline V gives CDR1 LNHNV, CDR2 YYDKDF (reference sequence). CDR3 protein: CATSKDPEGEKLFF. The CDR3 nucleotides read TGTGCCACCAGCAAAGACCCGGAGGGGGAAAAACTGTTTTTT. Full variable domain (rest looked up from reference TRBV15 and TRBJ1-4): DAMVIQNPRYQVTQFGKPVTLSCSQTLNHNVMYWYQQKSSQAPKLLFHYYDKDFNNEADTPDNFQSRRPNTSFCFLDIRSPGLGDTAMYLCATSKDPEGEKLFFGSGTQLSVL.

The count of this clone is one. The chain has TRBV29-1 and TRBJ2-1; 7 bases line up with TRBD2. Germline loops: CDR1 SQVTM, CDR2 ANQGSEA. The trim removed 4 bases at V and 3 bases at J, leaving 9 bases unmatched. This CDR3 has 15 amino acids. CDR3 region: CSVVGGGNRYNEQFF. DNA of the CDR3: TGCAGCGTTGTTGGGGGGGGAAATCGCTACAATGAGCAGTTCTTC.

The gene calls are TRBV4-2 and TRBJ2-7; TRBD1 might be the D (5 bases). V shed 4 bases and J shed 3 bases, with 16 bases lying between them. Looked up from germline, CDR1 is LGHNA and CDR2 is YNFKEQ. The CDR3 loop spans 15 amino acids. The CDR3 DNA reads as TGTGCCAGCAGCCTCACCTCCGTAGACAGCTACGAGCAGTACTTC. Translating gives CASSLTSVDSYEQYF.

This chain uses TRBV5-4 with TRBJ1-2; weak D call: TRBD1 (6 bases). V was clipped by 1 base and J by 2 bases, with 6 bases between them. The V gene's germline CDR1 is SGHNT and CDR2 YYREEE (reference sequence). This CDR3 contains 13 residues. CDR3 coding DNA: TGTGCCAGCAGCTTGAGGGGGAACTATGGCTACACCTTC. Amino acids: CASSLRGNYGYTF.

The chain joins TRBV6-1 to TRBJ2-3, with 10 bases identical to TRBD1. Germline V gene lookup returns CDR1 MNHNS and CDR2 SASEGT. With V trimmed by 6 bases and J by 1 base, 4 bases remained unmatched. The CDR3 contains 15 residues. CDR3 sequence (DNA): TGTGCCAGCAGGACAGGGGGCGCGGGCACAGATACGCAGTATTTT. Translation gives CASRTGGAGTDTQYF.

By sample share, this clone is medium-sized (0.01 to 0.1%). V usage is TRBV7-9 and J usage is TRBJ1-1; TRBD1 might be the D (6 bases). V was cut by 5 bases and J by 11 bases, with 21 bases left in between. This CDR3 spans 14 amino acids. CDR1 is SEHNR and CDR2 is FQNEAQ in the germline V gene (reference sequence). The CDR3 reads CASSPGDGGRAAFF. The DNA for the CDR3 is TGTGCCAGCAGCCCAGGGGACGGGGGAAGGGCGGCTTTCTTT.

This chain uses TRBV14 with TRBJ2-7; tentatively, D is TRBD2 (7 bases). The CDR3 covers 14 residues. The V and J ends lost 4 bases and 8 bases respectively, with 18 bases between them. Germline V lookup: CDR1 SGHDN, CDR2 FVKESK. CDR3 region: CASSLTAAGAKQYF. CDR3 bases: TGTGCCAGCAGCCTGACTGCCGCGGGGGCCAAGCAGTACTTC.

This clone is a singleton in its sample. Different DNA sequences within this sample yield the same CDR3. This chain uses TRBV5-6 with TRBJ1-6; TRBD1 aligns across 9 bases. The CDR3 extends over 15 amino acids. J was trimmed by 4 bases and V by 2 bases; bases with no gene match: 1. The germline V gene encodes CDR1 SGHDT and CDR2 YYEEEE. The CDR3 sequence is CASSLQGAYNSPLHF. In DNA, the CDR3 is TGTGCCAGCAGCTTACAGGGGGCTTATAATTCACCCCTCCACTTT.

There are a few counts of this clone. The genes are TRBV6-5 and TRBJ1-5, with unresolved D. V lost 6 bases and J lost 7, with 13 bases in between. The CDR3 consists of 13 residues. Germline CDR1 is MNHEY and CDR2 is SVGAGI. This CDR3 is CASRIGLGQPQHF. The DNA for the CDR3 is TGTGCCAGCAGGATAGGTTTAGGGCAGCCCCAGCATTTT.

The V gene is TRBV28, the J gene TRBJ2-3; unclear D gene. The V gene's germline CDR1 is MDHEN and CDR2 SYDVKM. The CDR3 covers 13 residues. V was shortened by 5 bases and J by 3 bases, with 9 bases between the two germline ends. Here the CDR3 reads CASSPLSTDTQYF. CDR3 DNA sequence: TGTGCCAGCAGTCCTCTTTCGACAGATACGCAGTATTTT.